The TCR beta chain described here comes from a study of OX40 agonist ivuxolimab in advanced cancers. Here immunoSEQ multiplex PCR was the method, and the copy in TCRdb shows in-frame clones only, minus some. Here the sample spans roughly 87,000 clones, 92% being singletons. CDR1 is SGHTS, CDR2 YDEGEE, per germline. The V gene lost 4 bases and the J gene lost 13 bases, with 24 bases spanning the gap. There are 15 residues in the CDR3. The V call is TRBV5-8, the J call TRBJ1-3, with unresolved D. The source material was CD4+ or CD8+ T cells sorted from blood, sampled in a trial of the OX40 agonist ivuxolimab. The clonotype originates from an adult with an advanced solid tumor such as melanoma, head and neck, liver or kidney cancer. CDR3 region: CASSPFKTGWSGIYF. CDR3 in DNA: TGTGCCAGCAGCCCGTTTAAGACGGGATGGTCTGGGATATATTTT.